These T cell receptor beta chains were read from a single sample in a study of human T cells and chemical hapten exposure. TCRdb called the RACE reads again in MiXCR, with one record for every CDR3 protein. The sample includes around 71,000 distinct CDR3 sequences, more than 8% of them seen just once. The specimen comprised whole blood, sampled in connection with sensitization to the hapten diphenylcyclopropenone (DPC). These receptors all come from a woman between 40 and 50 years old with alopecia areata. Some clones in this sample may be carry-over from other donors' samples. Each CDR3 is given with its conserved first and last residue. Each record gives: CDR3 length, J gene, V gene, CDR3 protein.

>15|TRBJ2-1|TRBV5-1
CASSFPGAGGNEQFF
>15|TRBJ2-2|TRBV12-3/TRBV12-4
CASSSLEGPTGELFF
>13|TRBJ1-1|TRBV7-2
CASSSLRDTEAFF
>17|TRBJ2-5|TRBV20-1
CSASPPWTSGAQETQYF
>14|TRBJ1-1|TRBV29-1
CSVDLRTQATEAFF
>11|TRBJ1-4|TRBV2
CASSGYEKLFF
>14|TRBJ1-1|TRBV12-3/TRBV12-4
CASSLATGPTEAFF
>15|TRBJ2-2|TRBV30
CAWQARQWVSGELFF
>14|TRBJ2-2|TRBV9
CASSGSGIHGELFF
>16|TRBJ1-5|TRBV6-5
CASSYRGIGGNQPQHF
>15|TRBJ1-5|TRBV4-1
CASSQGQGAMQPQHF
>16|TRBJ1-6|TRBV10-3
CAISVGGSSYNSPLHF
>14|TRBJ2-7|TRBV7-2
CASSLGRGAYEQYF
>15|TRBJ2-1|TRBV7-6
CASSLDSGGGNEQFF
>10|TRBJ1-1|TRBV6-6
CASSSGRAFF
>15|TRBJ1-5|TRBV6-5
CASSYSAGAGQPQHF
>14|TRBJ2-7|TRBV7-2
CASSASGRDYEQYF
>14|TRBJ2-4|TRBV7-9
CASSPSRGSNIQYF
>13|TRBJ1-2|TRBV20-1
CSATPLIDSLYTF
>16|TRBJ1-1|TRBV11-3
CASSFSGTGGNTEAFF
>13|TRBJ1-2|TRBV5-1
CASSSDGSYGYTF
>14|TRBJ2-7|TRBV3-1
CASSPGQGWREQYF
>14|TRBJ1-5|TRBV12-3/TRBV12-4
CASSITGRGQPQHF
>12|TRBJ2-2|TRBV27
CASSHNAGELFF
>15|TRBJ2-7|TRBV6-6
CASSDGGTTLYEQYF
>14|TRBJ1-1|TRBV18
CASSPSGGRTEAFF
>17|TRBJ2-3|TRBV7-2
CASSPRIVTGRADTQYF
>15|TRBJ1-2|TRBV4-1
CASSKTYTTPYGYTF
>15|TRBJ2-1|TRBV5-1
CASSGGQGGYNEQFF